What follows are 30 T cell receptor beta chains derived from one specimen sequenced in a study of T cells after yellow fever vaccination. Using its own MiXCR run on the 5' RACE reads, TCRdb lists one record per CDR3 protein. Among some 390,000 distinct CDR3 sequences listed, about 19% were seen once. The starting material was PBMCs, obtained before the yellow fever booster vaccination. The receptor source for this set is a young man who received the YFV17D yellow fever vaccine.

This clonotype was counted only a few times. V gene TRBV4-3 combines with J gene TRBJ2-7; D unresolved. The germline V gene has CDR1 LGHNA and CDR2 YSLEER. V lost 8 bases and J 6 bases, leaving 20 bases between the germline ends. The CDR3 extends over 14 amino acids. The CDR3 DNA follows: TGCGCCAGCGCCTATACTCTGCTGGCCTCCGAGCAGTACTTC. Translation: CASAYTLLASEQYF.

In this sample, this clonotype turned up a few times. The chain has TRBV10-3 and TRBJ2-7; possible D gene TRBD2, 6 bases. The CDR3 extends over 14 amino acids. Per germline, CDR1 ENHRY and CDR2 SYGVKD. Trimming left V 2 bases short and J 0 bases short, with 8 bases between. The CDR3 DNA is TGTGCCATCAGTGAGCGGGGGAACTCCTACGAGCAGTACTTC. Residues: CAISERGNSYEQYF.

The chain employs TRBV7-2 and TRBJ1-1; D remains unclear. This CDR3 contains 14 residues. Germline V gene lookup returns CDR1 SGHTA and CDR2 FQGNSA. V lost 3 bases, J lost 0 bases, and 8 bases lay in between. The CDR3 bases are TGTGCCAGCAGCTTTGTTTTTATGAACACTGAAGCTTTCTTT. Its translation is CASSFVFMNTEAFF.

The chain combines TRBV9 with TRBJ2-3, with a weak D call TRBD2 (5 bases). The CDR3 sequence is 16 residues long. In germline, CDR1 is SGDLS, CDR2 YYNGEE. The V and J ends lost 0 bases and 1 base respectively, with 12 bases between them. The CDR3 nucleotides are TGTGCCAGCAGCGTAGGCGGAGCCGGGGGCACAGATACGCAGTATTTT. Its translation: CASSVGGAGGTDTQYF. The variable domain in full, with the rest retrieved from reference TRBV9 and TRBJ2-3, is DSGVTQTPKHLITATGQRVTLRCSPRSGDLSVYWYQQSLDQGLQFLIQYYNGEERAKGNILERFSAQQFPDLHSELNLSSLELGDSALYFCASSVGGAGGTDTQYFGPGTRLTVL.

This clonotype was detected only once. The chain combines TRBV20-1 with TRBJ2-2; 7 bases line up with TRBD1. Germline lookup yields CDR1 DFQATT and CDR2 SNEGSKA (reference sequence). The V and J ends lost 1 base and 4 bases, in that order; junction bases with no gene match: 12. The CDR3 runs to 17 residues. CDR3 bases: TGCAGTGCTAGAGGACCACCTTTCACAGGGGCCACCGGGGAGCTGTTTTTT. It translates to CSARGPPFTGATGELFF.

This clonotype occurred a few times. The V and J genes are TRBV5-1 and TRBJ1-1, with D possibly matching TRBD1 (6 bases). CDR1 is SGHRS and CDR2 is YFSETQ in the germline V gene. This CDR3 is 15 amino acids long. V lost 2 bases to trimming and J lost 1 base, with 12 bases between them. CDR3 nucleotide sequence: TGCGCCAGCAGCTTCGCAGGGGACACGAACACTGAAGCTTTCTTT. This sequence encodes CASSFAGDTNTEAFF.

This sequence joins TRBV7-7 and TRBJ2-7; D is perhaps TRBD1 or TRBD2 (5 bases each). CDR3 length: 14 amino acids. V lost 5 bases and J 4 bases, leaving 15 bases between the germline ends. Germline-derived CDR1 and CDR2 are SSHAT and FNYEAQ (reference sequence). In DNA form, the CDR3 reads TGTGCCAGCAGCCCTCTGGGACCAGGATACGAGCAGTACTTC. Amino acids: CASSPLGPGYEQYF.

The V gene is TRBV27, the J gene TRBJ2-7; D uncertain. The CDR3 is made up of 14 amino acids. The ends were cut back, 5 bases at V and 0 bases at J, with 11 bases in the middle. Germline V gene lookup returns CDR1 MNHEY and CDR2 SMNVEV (reference sequence). CDR3 sequence reads: CASSRHSGSYEQYV. The DNA for the CDR3 is TGTGCCAGCAGTCGGCATTCGGGCTCCTACGAGCAGTACGTC.

This clonotype has ten or more counts. V and J are TRBV11-2 and TRBJ2-1, with 8 positions matching TRBD2. Trimming took 4 bases from V and 5 from J; bases not matched to a gene: 7. Germline CDR1 SGHAT, CDR2 FQNNGV. The CDR3 covers 15 residues. The CDR3 reads CASSSIAGTDNEQFF. CDR3 bases: TGTGCCAGCAGCTCCATAGCGGGGACGGACAATGAGCAGTTCTTC.

This sequence joins TRBV4-3 and TRBJ2-3; D may be TRBD1 or TRBD2 (7 bases each). The CDR3 extends over 15 amino acids. Trimming took off 1 base at V and 8 bases at J, with 16 bases between the two ends. In germline, CDR1 is LGHNA, CDR2 YSLEER. For the CDR3, the DNA is TGCGCCAGCAGCCAAGGGGGAGGGGGCGACGGTACGCAGTATTTT. This translates into CASSQGGGGDGTQYF.

This clonotype was counted a few times. The chain employs TRBV27 and TRBJ1-5, with a weak D call TRBD1 (5 bases). The CDR3 consists of 15 residues. The ends were cut back, 2 bases at V and 4 bases at J, with 12 bases in the middle. The V gene's germline CDR1 is MNHEY and CDR2 SMNVEV (reference sequence). DNA of the CDR3: TGTGCCAGCAGTTTAAGGGGACTCCCGAATCAGCCCCAGCATTTT. It yields the protein CASSLRGLPNQPQHF.

The sample holds a few counts of this clonotype. V and J are TRBV2 and TRBJ2-1, with 8 bases fitting TRBD2. Germline lookup yields CDR1 SNHLY and CDR2 FYNNEI. With 1 base clipped from V and 5 bases from J, the junction kept 1 base outside the gene matches. The length of the CDR3 is 14 residues. CDR3 sequence reads: CASSEELADNEQFF. CDR3 nucleotides: TGTGCCAGCAGTGAAGAACTAGCGGACAATGAGCAGTTCTTC.

The chain has TRBV6-2 or TRBV6-3 and TRBJ1-6; D gene unclear. Germline CDR1 MNHEY, CDR2 SVGEGT. The CDR3 consists of 16 residues. Trimming removed 8 bases from V and 8 bases from J, with 22 bases in between. CDR3 in amino acids: CASSDELETRYSPLHF. The DNA of the CDR3 is TGTGCCAGCTCCGATGAATTAGAGACACGTTATTCACCCCTCCACTTT.

This clonotype was detected a few times. The rearrangement links TRBV15 to TRBJ1-2, with TRBD1 matching 7 bases. This CDR3 is 17 amino acids long. CDR1 is LNHNV, CDR2 YYDKDF, per germline (reference sequence). Trimming at V came to 5 bases and at J to 8 bases, leaving 20 bases not matched to a gene. CDR3 amino acids: CATSDKPGQSMLLGYTF. Written as DNA, the CDR3 is TGTGCCACCAGCGATAAGCCGGGACAGTCGATGCTATTGGGCTACACCTTC.

This clonotype was counted only a few times. The chain links TRBV10-3 to TRBJ2-1; 8 bases are a match to TRBD1. The germline V gene has CDR1 ENHRY and CDR2 SYGVKD. This CDR3 comprises 13 residues. V lost 6 bases and J lost 9; bases outside the gene matches: 7. CDR3 protein: CAIRSQGAAEQFF. CDR3 coding DNA: TGTGCCATCAGATCCCAGGGGGCCGCTGAGCAGTTCTTC.

This clonotype was counted between two and nine times. The chain is built from TRBV5-4 and TRBJ2-3, with a tentative D call TRBD1 (5 bases). Trimming removed 10 bases from V and 2 bases from J, with 11 bases in between. The CDR3 totals 12 residues. Germline V lookup: CDR1 SGHNT, CDR2 YYREEE (reference sequence). CDR3 protein: CAGRTNTDTQYF. CDR3 coding DNA: TGTGCCGGTAGGACAAACACAGATACGCAGTATTTT.

The chain recombines TRBV4-1 with TRBJ2-5, with TRBD1 identical over 10 bases. The CDR3 runs to 18 residues. Looked up from germline, CDR1 is MGHRA and CDR2 is YSYEKL. Unmatched junction bases numbered 10, after V lost 0 bases and J lost 3 bases. The CDR3 bases are TGCGCCAGCAGCCAAGATCAGGGGACAGGGGCAATTGAAGAGACCCAGTACTTC. It encodes CASSQDQGTGAIEETQYF.

The CDR3: CSAPSSYNEQFF. The CDR3 DNA follows: TGCAGTGCTCCCTCCTCCTACAATGAGCAGTTCTTC. The rearrangement links TRBV20-1 to TRBJ2-1; unclear D gene. Germline lookup yields CDR1 DFQATT and CDR2 SNEGSKA (reference sequence). CDR3 length equals 12 residues. Trimming stripped 5 bases from V and 0 bases from J, with 5 bases between.

The V gene is TRBV18, the J gene TRBJ2-2, with D hard to call. Trimming pared 1 base from V and 9 bases from J, leaving 12 bases between. CDR1 and CDR2 (germline): KGHSH, LQKENI. The CDR3 extends over 14 amino acids. In DNA form, the CDR3 reads TGTGCCAGCTCACCACTGACGAGCCGGCGGGAGCTGTTTTTT. This encodes CASSPLTSRRELFF.

The rearrangement joins TRBV20-1 to TRBJ2-3; TRBD2 is a possible D gene (6 bases). Trimming left V 5 bases short and J 3 bases short, with 12 bases between. This CDR3 region has 13 residues. Germline V gene sequence: CDR1 DFQATT, CDR2 SNEGSKA (reference sequence). The CDR3 sequence is CSARRSGTDTQYF. CDR3 bases: TGCAGTGCTCGTCGAAGCGGGACAGATACGCAGTATTTT.

The rearrangement links TRBV4-3 to TRBJ2-2; TRBD1 is a possible D gene (6 bases). The length of the CDR3 is 16 residues. Per the germline V gene, CDR1 is LGHNA and CDR2 is YSLEER. V shed 0 bases and J shed 2 bases, with 10 bases lying between them. The CDR3 loop is CASSQERGHNTGELFF. The CDR3 DNA reads TGCGCCAGCAGCCAAGAAAGGGGACACAACACCGGGGAGCTGTTTTTT.

In its sample, this clonotype was seen a few times. The chain employs TRBV4-3 and TRBJ2-7; TRBD1 matches at 8 bases. The CDR3 has 13 residues. Germline lookup yields CDR1 LGHNA and CDR2 YSLEER. V dropped 0 bases and J dropped 13; count of bases not matched to a gene: 8. The CDR3 reads CASSQDGRGRNYF. In nucleotides, the CDR3 is TGCGCCAGCAGCCAAGATGGCAGGGGGCGGAATTACTTC.

Only a few counts were recorded for this clonotype. The V call is TRBV12-3 or TRBV12-4, the J call TRBJ1-4; D possibly corresponds to TRBD1 (5 bases). This CDR3 has 15 residues. V dropped 6 bases and J dropped 5 bases, with 16 bases sitting between them. This CDR3 reads CASSPPGGGNEKLFF. The CDR3 DNA reads TGTGCCAGCAGCCCTCCGGGGGGGGGGAATGAAAAACTGTTTTTT.

The chain carries TRBV20-1 and TRBJ2-7; D perhaps matches TRBD2 (6 bases). CDR1 is DFQATT and CDR2 is SNEGSKA in the germline V gene (reference sequence). Trimming stripped 4 bases from V and 0 bases from J, with 10 bases between. This CDR3 is 13 amino acids long. This chain's CDR3 is CSANAGRSYEQYF. CDR3 DNA sequence: TGCAGTGCTAATGCGGGGCGCTCCTACGAGCAGTACTTC.

The rearrangement uses TRBV7-2 and TRBJ2-1; the D is unclear. V was cut by 2 bases and J by 7 bases, with 9 bases left in between. Germline CDR1 and CDR2: SGHTA and FQGNSA. CDR3 length: 13 amino acids. DNA for the CDR3: TGTGCCAGCAGCTTAACCGTTTGGAATGAGCAGTTCTTC. This codes for CASSLTVWNEQFF.

This clonotype was seen a single time. The chain uses TRBV3-1 and TRBJ1-2, with no clear D. The CDR3 is made up of 15 amino acids. V gave up 3 bases and J gave up 0 bases, with 11 bases separating them. The germline gives CDR1 LGHDT, CDR2 YNNKEL (reference sequence). Here the CDR3 reads CASSQVSGPNYGYTF. DNA for the CDR3: TGTGCCAGCAGCCAGGTGTCAGGTCCTAACTATGGCTACACCTTC.

At least ten counts were recorded for this clonotype. The chain combines TRBV5-6 with TRBJ2-3; 8 bases are shared with TRBD2. Germline lookup yields CDR1 SGHDT and CDR2 YYEEEE. The CDR3 sequence is 14 residues long. The V gene end was trimmed by 3 bases and the J gene end by 5 bases; junction bases not matched to a gene: 5. CDR3 sequence: CASSSKRGRDTQYF. The CDR3 DNA is TGTGCCAGCAGCTCGAAGCGGGGGAGAGATACGCAGTATTTT.

In its sample, this clonotype was seen a few times. This rearrangement joins TRBV28 to TRBJ2-7, with a possible D match to TRBD2 (7 bases). This CDR3 has 15 amino acids. Germline CDR1 and CDR2: MDHEN and SYDVKM. The V gene lost 5 bases and the J gene lost 0 bases, with 14 bases spanning the gap. The CDR3 loop reads CASSPGGPSSYEQYV. The CDR3 region has the DNA TGTGCCAGCAGTCCCGGGGGGCCTAGCTCCTACGAGCAGTACGTC.

In the case of this clonotype: Because it lacks the conserved phenylalanine or tryptophan at the end, this CDR3 is likely a read error. This chain links TRBV5-5 with TRBJ1-4, with TRBD1 identical over 7 bases. CDR3 length equals 17 residues. V trimming: 4 bases; J trimming: 3 bases; junction bases outside the gene matches: 12. Germline-derived CDR1 and CDR2 are SGHKS and YYEKEE (reference sequence). DNA of the CDR3: TGTGCCAGCAGCGACGGAGGGGGCGGGTGGTCTAATGAAAAACTGTTTTTA. It yields the protein CASSDGGGGWSNEKLFL.

The chain combines TRBV6-2 or TRBV6-3 with TRBJ2-7; 8 bases line up with TRBD1. Unmatched junction bases numbered 10, after V lost 5 bases and J lost 7 bases. This CDR3 contains 14 residues. The V gene's germline CDR1 is MNHEY and CDR2 SVGEGT. CDR3 in amino acids: CASSPTDRGGEQYF. The DNA for the CDR3 is TGTGCCAGCAGTCCAACCGACAGGGGCGGGGAGCAGTACTTC.